This TCR beta chain was profiled in a study of blood T cell repertoires in COVID-19. Study-wide background: COVID-19 samples collected from the United States, Italy and Spain covered acute and convalescent phases.

In the authors' methods: For nucleated cells, counts were estimated from reference gene primer amplification. Repertoires were generated with immunoSEQ multiplex PCR, while TCRdb's copy carries only in-frame clones and drops some. V and J calls plus clone size are reproduced from that table; the DNA served to infer D and trimming. The data hold around 64,000 clones, with more than 75% observed a single time. The clonotype originates from a man over 45 with active COVID-19. The sequenced sample was peripheral blood.

This CDR3 is CASSVQGNSPLHF. CDR3 DNA: TGTGCCAGCAGCGTACAGGGGAACTCACCCCTCCACTTT. The chain couples TRBV9 to TRBJ1-6; maybe TRBD1 (6 bases). The V end was cut by 1 base, the J end by 10 bases, with 9 bases between. The germline V gene has CDR1 SGDLS and CDR2 YYNGEE. The CDR3 length is 13 residues.